A selection of T cell receptor beta chains follows, all from one sample in a study of monozygotic twins with inflammatory bowel disease. For each CDR3 protein, TCRdb gives one entry from its re-call of the 5' RACE reads, without DNA. This repertoire includes under 150,000 distinct CDR3 sequences. The sequenced material came from blood. Receptors originate from a human donor with ulcerative colitis or Crohn's disease, or a healthy co-twin of an affected twin (not recorded which). CDR3s include the opening cysteine and the closing phenylalanine or tryptophan.

TRBJ2-1,TRBV6-2/TRBV6-3,CATDGGNYNEQFF
TRBJ2-5,TRBV18,CASSNRNQETQYF
TRBJ1-6,TRBV5-4,CASSNPGQAYYNSPLHF
TRBJ2-3,TRBV24-1,CATSLDNSTDTQYF
TRBJ2-2,TRBV24-1,CATSDLQGLAGDTGELFF
TRBJ1-2,TRBV10-3,CAISDKGGYGYTF
TRBJ2-2,TRBV7-3,CASSLSPHTGELFF
TRBJ2-7,TRBV6-5,CASSYSQGSTSYEQYF
TRBJ2-5,TRBV19,CASSPPSGGGETQYF
TRBJ2-6,TRBV20-1,CSAQVLSGANVLTF
TRBJ2-7,TRBV30,CAWSQQGGIRDEQYF
TRBJ1-1,TRBV7-2,CASSLGTGGLTEAFF
TRBJ1-1,TRBV7-2,CASSFRQGSREAFF
TRBJ2-1,TRBV20-1,CSARGAYNEQFF
TRBJ2-1,TRBV18,CASSPRGGGDNEQFF
TRBJ2-3,TRBV5-1,CASSLAAAGGGDTQYF
TRBJ1-2,TRBV19,CASTPDRGYGYTF
TRBJ2-3,TRBV4-1,CASSQDHSERGTQYF
TRBJ2-3,TRBV6-5,CASSYSLLSTDTQYF
TRBJ2-2,TRBV11-2,CASSLDLSGRGALAGELFF
TRBJ2-3,TRBV20-1,CSARGQRNRTDTQYF
TRBJ1-1,TRBV19,CASTLQGAGTEAFF
TRBJ2-5,TRBV29-1,CSVDRQGKTQYF
TRBJ2-5,TRBV12-3/TRBV12-4,CASATRGQGTRTQYF
TRBJ2-1,TRBV5-1,CASSLDGGTYNEQFF
TRBJ2-5,TRBV18,CASSPGGTETQYF
TRBJ1-2,TRBV12-3/TRBV12-4,CASSWGQGGNGYTF
TRBJ1-5,TRBV7-2,CASSSGYSASNQPQHF
TRBJ2-3,TRBV10-3,CAIGTAHMTDTQYF
TRBJ2-3,TRBV6-7,CASSYSKCDPPTDTQYF
TRBJ1-5,TRBV30,CAWSVLRAGTHPQPQHF
TRBJ1-1,TRBV4-3,CASSPFPGRGTEAFF
TRBJ2-5,TRBV5-1,CASSLATQETQYF
TRBJ2-1,TRBV12-3/TRBV12-4,CASSSPASGLYNEQFF
TRBJ2-1,TRBV27,CASSPVGREGGEQFF
TRBJ2-5,TRBV5-1,CASSLRDGLQETQYF
TRBJ1-5,TRBV7-9,CASSLILKGARSQPQHF
TRBJ2-1,TRBV6-2/TRBV6-3,CASRDRLFEQFF
TRBJ2-7,TRBV5-1,CASSFGYEQYF
TRBJ1-2,TRBV4-2,CASSQDVAGKRGYTF
TRBJ1-1,TRBV20-1,CVIPGQEHTEAFF
TRBJ2-1,TRBV5-6,CASSPFRLAGLNEQFF
TRBJ2-7,TRBV20-1,CSAMWPGSYEQYF